This TCR beta chain was captured in a study of cytomegalovirus exposure and HLA in healthy donors. Donors were drawn from the approximately 130-subject validation cohort, separate from the approximately 640-subject first cohort. This CDR3 comprises 20 residues. CDR1 is SSHAT and CDR2 is FNYEAQ in the germline V gene (reference sequence). The table lists this clone with a count of one. Its antigen is unidentified. A junction end diverges from the germline sequence, so it may reflect a read error. TCRdb's table, derived via immunoSEQ multiplex PCR, lists solely in-frame clones and lacks some. The table lists about 78,000 clones, less than 96% of them singletons. General study findings and limits: Reports described diagnosis of cytomegalovirus status by the classifier as highly specific and sensitive. Many donors shared some public TCRs, even though most TCR sequences were rare.

The sequence was collected from a man aged 18 to 30 in good health and CMV-seropositive. Sequenced material: PBMCs. This chain links TRBV7-7 with TRBJ1-2, with 9 nucleotides matching TRBD1. CDR3 sequence: CASSLFTDGGTGTPNYGYTF. Written as DNA, the CDR3 is TGTGCTAGCAGCTTATTTACGGATGGGGGGACAGGGACACCGAACTATGGCTACACCTTC.